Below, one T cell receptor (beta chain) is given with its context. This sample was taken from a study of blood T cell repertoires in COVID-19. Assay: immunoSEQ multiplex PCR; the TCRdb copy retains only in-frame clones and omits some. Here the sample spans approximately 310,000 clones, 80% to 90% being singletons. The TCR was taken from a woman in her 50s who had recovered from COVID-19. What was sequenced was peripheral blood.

The CDR3 DNA is TGTGCCAGCAGCCACTTTGCAGGGGTGAACACTGAAGCTTTCTTT. It codes for CASSHFAGVNTEAFF. V usage is TRBV7-9 and J usage is TRBJ1-1; D may be TRBD1 (6 bases). The V end lost 5 bases, the J end lost 0 bases, and 13 bases lay between the germline ends. The CDR3 is 15 residues long. Germline loops: CDR1 SEHNR, CDR2 FQNEAQ (reference sequence).